The 28 T cell receptor beta chains reported below all come from one sample, sequenced in a study of CD8 T cells in ankylosing spondylitis (dated by TCRdb to the late 2010s). Receptor libraries were prepared by 5' RACE. Data came from an Illumina HiSeq 2500. The public reads were reanalyzed by TCRdb: fastp trimming at Q25, MiXCR alignment, in-frame beta chains only. One record per CDR3 amino acid sequence lists the most common genes and DNA. This sample gives about 320,000 distinct CDR3 sequences in total; roughly 10% of them show up just once. Together, the top ten hold 8% to 9.5% of the sample. Sequenced: blood, either unsorted or a sorted T cell fraction (not recorded which). The receptors stem from a female donor with ankylosing spondylitis or in good health (not recorded which).

This clonotype was counted at least ten times. This chain joins TRBV13 and TRBJ2-5; a weak D match, TRBD2 (6 bases). V lost 2 bases, J lost 5 bases, and 12 bases lay in between. CDR1 and CDR2 (germline): PRHDT, FYEKMQ (reference sequence). The CDR3 spans 14 residues. DNA of the CDR3: TGTGCCAGCAGCTTACTGTCGGAGGGCGAGACCCAGTACTTC. This codes for CASSLLSEGETQYF.

This clonotype was seen repeatedly, ten times or more. V and J are TRBV5-1 and TRBJ2-1; no reliable D call. The ends were cut back, 4 bases at V and 8 bases at J, with 16 bases in the middle. The CDR3 covers 14 residues. Germline V gives CDR1 SGHRS, CDR2 YFSETQ. The CDR3 reads CASSPTTQRHEQFF. The CDR3 DNA is TGCGCCAGCAGCCCCACCACGCAGCGTCATGAGCAGTTCTTC.

In this sample, this clonotype turned up many times. The chain recombines TRBV10-1 with TRBJ2-7, with 9 bases that match TRBD1. The germline CDR1 and CDR2 sequences are WNHNN and SYGVQD (reference sequence). This CDR3 spans 16 amino acids. The V gene end was trimmed by 5 bases and the J gene end by 3 bases; junction bases not matched to a gene: 11. The CDR3 loop reads CASSTFPGQGNYEQYF. The CDR3 nucleotides are TGCGCCAGCAGTACTTTCCCGGGACAGGGAAACTACGAGCAGTACTTC.

There are many counts of this clonotype. The V gene is TRBV12-3 or TRBV12-4, the J gene TRBJ2-7, with D perhaps matching TRBD2 (6 bases). V was pared by 3 bases and J by 7 bases, with 16 bases between. CDR3 length equals 14 residues. The CDR3 sequence: CASSFSAGPGEQYF. In DNA form, the CDR3 reads TGTGCCAGCAGTTTTTCGGCGGGACCTGGAGAGCAGTACTTC.

This chain uses TRBV28 with TRBJ2-5; possibly TRBD2 for D (6 bases). This CDR3 contains 15 residues. Germline CDR1 is MDHEN and CDR2 is SYDVKM. Trimming shortened V by 5 bases and J by 2 bases, and 15 bases separated the two germline ends. CDR3 DNA: TGTGCCAGCAGTCCCCCGGGGGTAGGGCAAGAGACCCAGTACTTC. Encoded protein: CASSPPGVGQETQYF.

This clonotype was seen many times. The V and J genes are TRBV20-1 and TRBJ2-1; TRBD2 matches at 12 bases. With V trimmed by 3 bases and J by 5 bases, 5 bases remained unmatched. CDR1 and CDR2 (germline): DFQATT, SNEGSKA (reference sequence). The CDR3 runs 15 residues. CDR3 loop: CSASKLAGGNNEQFF. DNA for the CDR3: TGCAGTGCTAGTAAACTAGCGGGAGGCAACAATGAGCAGTTCTTC.

This sequence joins TRBV27 and TRBJ2-1; TRBD2 matches at 8 bases. Germline loops: CDR1 MNHEY, CDR2 SMNVEV (reference sequence). V was clipped by 3 bases and J by 0 bases; unmatched bases: 4. The CDR3 covers 16 residues. Written as DNA, the CDR3 is TGTGCCAGCAGTTTCCTAGCGGGCCTCTCCTACAATGAGCAGTTCTTC. This translates into CASSFLAGLSYNEQFF.

This clonotype has at least ten counts. This chain connects TRBV27 to TRBJ2-7, with unresolved D. CDR1 MNHEY and CDR2 SMNVEV come from the germline V gene (reference sequence). The CDR3 length is 11 residues. V lost 5 bases, J lost 6 bases, and 8 bases lay in between. The CDR3 sequence: CASSHKTEQYF. The CDR3 nucleotides read TGTGCCAGCAGTCATAAGACCGAGCAGTACTTC.

This clonotype came up many times. V usage is TRBV4-3 and J usage is TRBJ2-7; no reliable D call. CDR3 length equals 13 residues. The germline V gene encodes CDR1 LGHNA and CDR2 YSLEER. The ends were cut back, 4 bases at V and 2 bases at J, with 9 bases in the middle. CDR3 in amino acids: CASSRGLTYEQYF. CDR3 DNA sequence: TGCGCCAGCAGCCGTGGTCTTACCTACGAGCAGTACTTC.

This chain uses TRBV28 with TRBJ2-6, with 11 bases matching TRBD1. After removal of 6 bases from V and 5 bases from J, the junction contained 3 bases not matched to a gene. The CDR3 consists of 15 residues. CDR1 is MDHEN, CDR2 SYDVKM, per germline. CDR3 protein: CASRGQGAWANVLTF. The CDR3, as DNA: TGTGCCAGCAGAGGACAGGGGGCCTGGGCCAACGTCCTGACTTTC.

As to this clonotype: A much larger clone differs by one base, so this may be a read error. The J gene is TRBJ2-3, the V gene TRBV7-8; no firm D call. In germline, CDR1 is SGHVS, CDR2 FQNEAQ. This CDR3 is built from 15 residues. CDR3 DNA: TGTGCCAACAGCTTCGCGCGAAACCCCACAGATACGCAGTATTTT. Translating gives CANSFARNPTDTQYF. Combining the CDR3 with reference TRBV7-8 and TRBJ2-3 gives the whole variable domain GAGVSQSPRYKVAKRGQDVALRCDPISGHVSLFWYQQALGQGPEFLTYFQNEAQLDKSGLPSDRFFAERPEGSVSTLKIQRTQQEDSAVYLCANSFARNPTDTQYFGPGTRLTVL.

This clonotype was observed at least ten times. The chain has TRBV15 and TRBJ1-5; D unclear. V was clipped by 0 bases and J by 4 bases, with 10 bases between them. Per germline, CDR1 LNHNV and CDR2 YYDKDF (reference sequence). This CDR3 has 15 residues. The CDR3 reads CATSRDPGGNQPQHF. The CDR3, as DNA: TGTGCCACCAGCAGAGACCCTGGCGGGAATCAGCCCCAGCATTTT.

In its sample, this clonotype was seen a few times. The chain has TRBV7-2 and TRBJ1-5; TRBD1 might be the D (5 bases). The CDR3 has 13 residues. Between the trimmed V and J ends, which lost 5 bases and 7 bases, there was a span of 12 bases. The germline V gene encodes CDR1 SGHTA and CDR2 FQGNSA. The CDR3 sequence: CASSPAGKQPQHF. The CDR3, as DNA: TGTGCCAGCAGCCCCGCAGGGAAACAGCCCCAGCATTTT.

This clonotype was recorded at least ten times. This chain connects TRBV9 to TRBJ2-7; the D gene is possibly TRBD1 (5 bases). Trimming removed 0 bases at V and 6 bases at J, with 13 bases between. Germline V lookup: CDR1 SGDLS, CDR2 YYNGEE. This CDR3 has 14 amino acids. The CDR3 is CASSVGQGTREQYF. DNA for the CDR3: TGTGCCAGCAGCGTAGGGCAGGGAACGCGCGAGCAGTACTTC. Together with reference TRBV9 and TRBJ2-7, the CDR3 gives the full variable domain: DSGVTQTPKHLITATGQRVTLRCSPRSGDLSVYWYQQSLDQGLQFLIQYYNGEERAKGNILERFSAQQFPDLHSELNLSSLELGDSALYFCASSVGQGTREQYFGPGTRLTVT.

This clonotype was detected ten times or more. V usage is TRBV5-1 and J usage is TRBJ2-5, with D perhaps matching TRBD2 (6 bases). Germline V gives CDR1 SGHRS, CDR2 YFSETQ. The V gene lost 0 bases and the J gene lost 1 base, with 13 bases spanning the gap. The CDR3 contains 16 residues. The CDR3 is CASSLEAGRIQETQYF. The CDR3 DNA follows: TGCGCCAGCAGCTTGGAGGCGGGACGGATCCAAGAGACCCAGTACTTC.

This sequence joins TRBV27 and TRBJ2-3; TRBD2 agrees at 10 bases. This CDR3 region has 15 residues. Germline values: CDR1 MNHEY, CDR2 SMNVEV (reference sequence). Trimming cost V 5 bases and J 0 bases; bases outside gene matches: 2. CDR3 sequence (DNA): TGTGCCAGCAGTCCGGGACTAGCGAGCACAGATACGCAGTATTTT. It yields the protein CASSPGLASTDTQYF.

The sample holds one count of this clonotype. DNA of the CDR3: TGTGCCAGCAGCCCCGGGACTAGCGGGATACGAGATACGCAGTATTTT. Translated: CASSPGTSGIRDTQYF. V is TRBV11-3 and J is TRBJ2-3; 13 nucleotides agree with TRBD2. This CDR3 region has 16 residues. Germline lookup yields CDR1 SGHNT and CDR2 YENEEA. Unmatched junction bases numbered 7, after V lost 5 bases and J lost 5 bases.

At least ten counts were recorded for this clonotype. The chain links TRBV12-3 or TRBV12-4 to TRBJ2-3; D unclear. The CDR3 consists of 16 residues. Trimming pared 1 base from V and 3 bases from J, leaving 14 bases between. This CDR3 is CASSLEAPVITDTQYF. DNA of the CDR3: TGTGCCAGCAGTTTAGAGGCTCCAGTGATTACAGATACGCAGTATTTT.

This clonotype appeared many times. The V and J genes are TRBV24-1 and TRBJ2-3, with D hard to call. Germline V gives CDR1 KGHDR, CDR2 SFDVKD. This CDR3 comprises 13 residues. V lost 4 bases and J lost 3, with 7 bases in between. Here the CDR3 DNA reads TGTGCCACCAGTGACGCCGGAACAGATACGCAGTATTTT. This gives the protein CATSDAGTDTQYF.

In its sample, this clonotype was seen many times. The genes are TRBV5-1 and TRBJ2-7; either TRBD1 or TRBD2 may supply D (5 bases each). The CDR3 length is 14 residues. Germline V gene lookup returns CDR1 SGHRS and CDR2 YFSETQ. Trimming pared 0 bases from V and 4 bases from J, leaving 11 bases between. The CDR3 loop is CASSLVAGTYEQYF. The CDR3 DNA is TGCGCCAGCAGCTTGGTCGCAGGGACGTACGAGCAGTACTTC.

This clonotype has only a few counts. The rearrangement links TRBV5-1 to TRBJ2-5, with D tentatively TRBD1 (6 bases). From germline, CDR1 is SGHRS and CDR2 YFSETQ. The CDR3 spans 16 residues. Trimming shortened V by 0 bases and J by 1 base, and 13 bases separated the two germline ends. CDR3 coding DNA: TGCGCCAGCAGCTTGGACGGGACATTGGGCCAAGAGACCCAGTACTTC. Translating gives CASSLDGTLGQETQYF.

This clonotype occurred a few times. The chain combines TRBV5-1 with TRBJ2-2; the D is unclear. There are 11 residues in the CDR3. Between the trimmed V and J ends, which lost 7 bases and 6 bases, there was a span of 7 bases. Germline-derived CDR1 and CDR2 are SGHRS and YFSETQ. The CDR3 nucleotides are TGCGCCAGCCCCCCGGCCGGGGAGCTGTTTTTT. It translates to CASPPAGELFF.

In nucleotides, the CDR3 is TGTGCCAGCAGCTCGCCGGGACAGAACTTTAACACCGGGGAGCTGTTTTTT. The encoded protein is CASSSPGQNFNTGELFF. This rearrangement joins TRBV7-9 to TRBJ2-2; 7 nucleotides align to TRBD1. The CDR3 totals 17 residues. Per the germline V gene, CDR1 is SEHNR and CDR2 is FQNEAQ (reference sequence). Losses at the gene ends were 4 bases for V and 2 bases for J; bases not matched to a gene: 10.

This clonotype was observed a few times. The gene calls are TRBV5-1 and TRBJ1-2; D gene uncertain. The germline CDR1 and CDR2 sequences are SGHRS and YFSETQ. Between the trimmed V and J ends, which lost 0 bases and 5 bases, there was a span of 8 bases. The CDR3 loop spans 13 amino acids. The CDR3 region has the DNA TGCGCCAGCAGCTTGGTGCATGGGTATGGCTACACCTTC. Its translation: CASSLVHGYGYTF.

This clonotype was seen ten or more times. The CDR3 coding sequence is TGTGCCAGCAGCGTAACCCTGGTCAGGGCAGATACGCAGTATTTT. Translation: CASSVTLVRADTQYF. The chain is built from TRBV7-6 and TRBJ2-3; D may be TRBD1 (5 bases). V was cut by 5 bases and J by 4 bases, with 16 bases left in between. From germline, CDR1 is SGHVS and CDR2 FNYEAQ. The CDR3 extends over 15 amino acids.

This clonotype showed up many times. This rearrangement joins TRBV18 to TRBJ2-5, with D unclear. The V and J ends lost 2 bases and 1 base respectively, with 5 bases between them. The CDR3 loop spans 13 amino acids. CDR1 is KGHSH, CDR2 LQKENI, per germline. CDR3 loop: CASSPTIQETQYF. Here the CDR3 DNA reads TGTGCCAGCTCACCAACGATCCAAGAGACCCAGTACTTC.

There are many counts of this clonotype. CDR3 in DNA: TGTGCCAGCAGCCGCCTTATCTCGGACAGGGTAGCCAAAAACATTCAGTACTTC. Translated: CASSRLISDRVAKNIQYF. The chain joins TRBV4-2 to TRBJ2-4, with TRBD1 matching over 8 bases. The CDR3 sequence is 18 residues long. The V segment lost 4 bases and the J segment 0 bases; nucleotides outside the gene matches: 11. From germline, CDR1 is LGHNA and CDR2 YNFKEQ.

A note on this clonotype: This may be a read error: a much more frequent sequence differs by one nucleotide. V and J are TRBV10-3 and TRBJ1-2; D is possibly TRBD1 (5 bases). Germline lookup yields CDR1 ENHRY and CDR2 SYGVKD. This CDR3 has 12 amino acids. The CDR3 protein is CAISERDYGDTF. The CDR3 DNA is TGTGCCATCAGTGAGAGGGACTATGGCGACACCTTC.